These 13 T cell receptor beta chains came from one sample sequenced in a study of persistence of HIV-infected CD4 T cells. These TCRs' antigens remain unknown. Sequencing used immunoSEQ version 4 in survey mode. TCRdb's table, derived via immunoSEQ multiplex PCR, lists solely in-frame clones and lacks some. The table includes about 40,000 clones, 70% to 80% detected once. An overlapping HIV-1 Gag peptide pool stimulated these cells at about 0.91 ug/peptide/mL. CD40L/CD69 double-negative CD45RO-high memory CD4+ T cells were collected. Specimen: CD4+ T cells sorted from PBMCs after roughly 20-hour stimulation, collected from a patient who received antiretroviral therapy. The receptors here all came from an adult man with HIV who was CMV-seropositive.

This sequence joins TRBV19 and TRBJ2-6; the D is unclear. This CDR3 region has 15 residues. Germline assignment: CDR1 LNHDA and CDR2 SQIVND (reference sequence). V shed 5 bases and J shed 2 bases, with 10 bases lying between them. CDR3 sequence reads: CASSLWSTGANVLTF. The CDR3 bases are TGTGCCAGTAGTCTCTGGTCTACTGGGGCCAACGTCCTGACTTTC. Full variable domain (remainder filled in from reference TRBV19 and TRBJ2-6): DGGITQSPKYLFRKEGQNVTLSCEQNLNHDAMYWYRQDPGQGLRLIYYSQIVNDFQKGDIAEGYSVSREKKESFPLTVTSAQKNPTAFYLCASSLWSTGANVLTFGAGSRLTVL.

J is TRBJ2-2 and V is TRBV5-1; D is ambiguous. V dropped 3 bases and J dropped 4 bases, with 4 bases sitting between them. The germline V gene encodes CDR1 SGHRS and CDR2 YFSETQ. The CDR3 has 12 amino acids. The DNA of the CDR3 is TGCGCCAGCAGCTGGGGCACCGGGGAGCTGTTTTTT. Translated, it gives CASSWGTGELFF. The whole variable domain, remainder taken from reference TRBV5-1 and TRBJ2-2, is KAGVTQTPRYLIKTRGQQVTLSCSPISGHRSVSWYQQTPGQGLQFLFEYFSETQRNKGNFPGRFSGRQFSNSRSEMNVSTLELGDSALYLCASSWGTGELFFGEGSRLTVL.

The J gene is TRBJ2-1, the V gene TRBV11-3; 8 nucleotides align to TRBD1. CDR3 length: 14 residues. V trimming: 5 bases; J trimming: 4 bases; junction bases outside the gene matches: 4. The germline V gene has CDR1 SGHNT and CDR2 YENEEA. DNA for the CDR3: TGTGCCAGCAGCAAGGGACAGGAATACAATGAGCAGTTCTTC. As protein: CASSKGQEYNEQFF.

This rearrangement joins TRBV6-5 to TRBJ2-1, with D possibly being TRBD2 (6 bases). The germline gives CDR1 MNHEY, CDR2 SVGAGI. The V end was cut by 2 bases, the J end by 14 bases, with 16 bases between. The CDR3 has 13 amino acids. CDR3 residues: CASSYPQFGGEFF. CDR3 sequence (DNA): TGTGCCAGCAGTTACCCCCAATTTGGAGGGGAGTTCTTC.

This chain uses TRBV18 with TRBJ2-5; no firm D call. The germline V gene has CDR1 KGHSH and CDR2 LQKENI. The germline V and J ends were trimmed by 0 bases and 5 bases, with 7 bases remaining between them. The CDR3 is 13 residues long. The CDR3 protein is CASSPPQRETQYF. The DNA for the CDR3 is TGTGCCAGCTCACCACCCCAGAGGGAGACCCAGTACTTC.

The chain employs TRBV25-1 and TRBJ1-3; D perhaps matches TRBD1 (5 bases). This CDR3 has 14 amino acids. The V end was cut by 4 bases, the J end by 4 bases, with 11 bases between. The germline V gene encodes CDR1 MGHDK and CDR2 SYGVNS. For the CDR3, the DNA is TGTGCCAGCAGTGCGCTTGGGGGGGGAAACACCATATATTTT. Its translation: CASSALGGGNTIYF.

The chain links TRBV5-5 to TRBJ2-2; 8 bases match TRBD1. Looked up from germline, CDR1 is SGHKS and CDR2 is YYEKEE (reference sequence). The CDR3 is made up of 13 amino acids. Trimming removed 4 bases from V and 7 bases from J; junction bases left unmatched: 3. The CDR3 nucleotides read TGTGCCAGCAGCCGACAGGGGCTCGGGGAGCTGTTTTTT. Protein sequence: CASSRQGLGELFF.

The chain joins TRBV2 to TRBJ1-6; 10 bases align to TRBD1. The CDR3 is 15 residues long. Trimming cost V 5 bases and J 7 bases; bases outside gene matches: 5. Germline values: CDR1 SNHLY, CDR2 FYNNEI. The CDR3 region is CASSLPGQGNSPLHF. CDR3 bases: TGTGCCAGCAGTCTCCCGGGACAGGGGAATTCACCCCTCCACTTT.

The chain carries TRBV29-1 and TRBJ2-5; no clear D. Between the trimmed V and J ends, which lost 7 bases and 5 bases, there was a span of 11 bases. The CDR3 has 11 residues. Germline-derived CDR1 and CDR2 are SQVTM and ANQGSEA. The CDR3 loop reads CSGWAMETQYF. The CDR3 DNA follows: TGCAGCGGGTGGGCTATGGAGACCCAGTACTTC.

The gene calls are TRBV25-1 and TRBJ1-4; perhaps TRBD1 as D (5 bases). This CDR3 has 15 amino acids. Germline assignment: CDR1 MGHDK and CDR2 SYGVNS. Trimming removed 2 bases from V and 8 bases from J, with 15 bases in between. CDR3 DNA: TGTGCCAGCAGTGAACGCGGGACGGCGGTCGAAAAACTGTTTTTT. Translating it yields CASSERGTAVEKLFF.

The chain uses TRBV7-7 and TRBJ2-5; tentative D call: TRBD2 (7 bases). V lost 5 bases, J lost 5 bases, and 18 bases lay in between. CDR3 length equals 15 residues. Germline lookup yields CDR1 SSHAT and CDR2 FNYEAQ (reference sequence). The DNA of the CDR3 is TGTGCCAGCAGCCTGTTAGGGACGGGGGGCGAGACCCAGTACTTC. Amino acids: CASSLLGTGGETQYF.

This clone was recorded once. The gene calls are TRBV3-1 (or the pseudogene TRBV3-2) and TRBJ2-2; TRBD2 matches at 8 bases. The CDR3 consists of 14 residues. With 8 bases clipped from V and 4 bases from J, the junction kept 6 bases outside the gene matches. CDR1 is LGHDT, CDR2 YNNKEL, per germline (reference sequence). Written as DNA, the CDR3 is TGTGCCAGCCGTCGGGGGGGGAGCACCGGGGAGCTGTTTTTT. The encoded protein is CASRRGGSTGELFF.

J is TRBJ1-2 and V is TRBV12-3 or TRBV12-4; D is unresolved. V lost 6 bases, J lost 8 bases, and 10 bases lay in between. The CDR3 extends over 11 amino acids. The CDR3 loop is CASSSTRGYTF. Here the CDR3 DNA reads TGTGCCAGCAGCTCCACGCGGGGCTACACCTTC.